These T cell receptor beta chains were read from a single sample in a study of blood T cell repertoires in COVID-19. Assay: immunoSEQ multiplex PCR; the TCRdb copy retains only in-frame clones and omits some. The profile shows 55,000 to 65,000 clones, approximately 91% of them singletons. What was sequenced was peripheral blood. The receptors shown here come from a woman aged 60 to 75 with active COVID-19. CDR3s include the opening cysteine and the closing phenylalanine or tryptophan. The D gene is left open where the match is weak. Only part of the rows carry a size: once, few, many, or a class if the clone is expanded.

D gene,clone size,V gene,J gene,CDR3 protein,CDR3 DNA
TRBD1,NA,TRBV2,TRBJ1-1,CASRGTVNTEAFF,TGTGCCAGCAGAGGGACAGTGAACACTGAAGCTTTCTTT
NA,NA,TRBV6-2/TRBV6-3,TRBJ2-1,CASSRGGDEQFF,TGTGCCAGCAGTAGGGGGGGCGATGAGCAGTTCTTC
TRBD1,NA,TRBV6-5,TRBJ2-7,CASRRQGAHEQYF,TGTGCCAGCAGGAGACAGGGGGCCCACGAGCAGTACTTC
NA,NA,TRBV10-1,TRBJ2-7,CASSRGYEQYF,TGCGCCAGCAGTCGGGGTTACGAGCAGTACTTC
NA,NA,TRBV7-9,TRBJ2-7,CASSLGGQAYEQYF,TGTGCCAGCAGCTTAGGAGGGCAGGCCTACGAGCAGTACTTC
NA,NA,TRBV5-1,TRBJ2-7,CASSFRTETYEQYF,TGCGCCAGCAGCTTCCGGACAGAAACTTACGAGCAGTACTTC
TRBD1,NA,TRBV2,TRBJ1-6,CASSDLPWTGENSPLHF,TGTGCCAGCAGTGATCTACCATGGACAGGGGAAAATTCACCCCTCCACTTT
NA,NA,TRBV3-1/TRBV3-2,TRBJ1-5,CASSHASNQPQHF,TGTGCCAGCAGCCACGCGAGCAATCAGCCCCAGCATTTT
TRBD2,NA,TRBV19,TRBJ2-3,CASSIRSGGVGTDTQYF,TGTGCCAGTAGTATACGTAGCGGGGGTGTAGGGACAGATACGCAGTATTTT
NA,NA,TRBV9,TRBJ2-7,CASSVGGTHHEQYF,TGTGCCAGCAGCGTAGGAGGTACCCATCACGAGCAGTACTTC
TRBD1,NA,TRBV5-1,TRBJ2-1,CASSRTGDQYNEQFF,TGCGCCAGCAGCCGAACAGGGGACCAATACAATGAGCAGTTCTTC
TRBD1,NA,TRBV11-2,TRBJ2-7,CASSFPGTGGPYEQYF,TGTGCCAGCAGCTTCCCCGGGACAGGGGGACCCTACGAGCAGTACTTC
NA,NA,TRBV3-1/TRBV3-2,TRBJ2-7,CASSLRGAFGPEQYF,TGTGCCAGCAGCCTAAGGGGCGCATTCGGACCCGAGCAGTACTTC
NA,NA,TRBV6-5,TRBJ2-7,CASSSQGHPYEQYF,TGTGCCAGCAGTAGTCAGGGACATCCCTACGAGCAGTACTTC
NA,NA,TRBV5-1,TRBJ2-5,CASSLSGQLQETQYF,TGCGCCAGCAGCTTGTCCGGACAGCTTCAAGAGACCCAGTACTTC
TRBD2,NA,TRBV10-3,TRBJ2-3,CAISESSGADTQYF,TGTGCCATCAGTGAGTCCAGCGGGGCAGATACGCAGTATTTT
NA,NA,TRBV6-5,TRBJ1-3,CASSYSQGTLGNTIYF,TGTGCCAGCAGTTACTCCCAGGGGACGCTAGGAAACACCATATATTTT
NA,NA,TRBV19,TRBJ2-1,CASRADKSSYNEQFF,TGTGCCAGTAGGGCGGACAAGAGCTCCTACAATGAGCAGTTCTTC
NA,once,TRBV2,TRBJ1-2,CASSKGRDYGYTF,TGTGCCAGCAGTAAGGGGCGAGACTATGGCTACACCTTC
NA,NA,TRBV2,TRBJ2-2,CASSEARQGELFF,TGTGCCAGCAGTGAAGCGCGACAGGGGGAGCTGTTTTTT
NA,NA,TRBV18,TRBJ2-1,CASSPQTASVVNEQFF,TGTGCCAGCTCACCCCAGACAGCGTCTGTGGTGAATGAGCAGTTCTTC
NA,NA,TRBV29-1,TRBJ2-2,CSVRGLGGQSGELFF,TGCAGCGTCCGAGGTTTGGGGGGGCAAAGCGGGGAGCTGTTTTTT
NA,NA,TRBV6-5,TRBJ1-2,CASSYSTSGGYTF,TGTGCCAGCAGTTACTCCACATCTGGTGGCTACACCTTC